These T cell receptor beta chains were read from a single sample in a study of blood T cells in healthy people across ages. TCRdb re-called the 5' RACE reads through MiXCR, storing one row per CDR3 protein. The sample contains approximately 820,000 distinct CDR3 sequences, more than 40% of which appear only once. Sequences were obtained from blood. The receptors originated from a man aged 55 to 69 in good health. The CDR3 runs from the conserved cysteine through the conserved F or W. Fields, in order: clone size, V gene, D gene, J gene, CDR3 DNA, CDR3 protein. A D gene is named only where the DNA matches it firmly. Size is omitted from some rows. Given values are once, few, many or a class for expanded clones.

abundance: -
v_gene: TRBV20-1
d_gene: TRBD2
j_gene: TRBJ2-3
CDR3nt: TGCAGTGCTAGATTACGGGGGGGGGAAACAGATACGCAGTATTTT
CDR3aa: CSARLRGGETDTQYF

abundance: -
v_gene: TRBV30
d_gene: TRBD1
j_gene: TRBJ1-2
CDR3nt: TGTGCCTGGAGGGGGACAGGTCCCAACTATGGCTACACCTTC
CDR3aa: CAWRGTGPNYGYTF

abundance: -
v_gene: TRBV30
d_gene: -
j_gene: TRBJ2-7
CDR3nt: TGTGCCTGGGCCGGAGCGTCCTACGAGCAGTACTTC
CDR3aa: CAWAGASYEQYF

abundance: -
v_gene: TRBV7-2
d_gene: TRBD2
j_gene: TRBJ2-2
CDR3nt: TGTGCCAGCATTCTCCTGGCCGGGGGGGCTAGCGGGGAGCTGTTTTTT
CDR3aa: CASILLAGGASGELFF

abundance: once
v_gene: TRBV14
d_gene: -
j_gene: TRBJ2-1
CDR3nt: TGTGCCAGCAGCCGAGAAGGTGGAAATGAGCAGTTCTTC
CDR3aa: CASSREGGNEQFF

abundance: few
v_gene: TRBV10-2
d_gene: TRBD1
j_gene: TRBJ2-2
CDR3nt: TGCGCCAGCAGGGCAAGAGACAGGGGGCAAACCGGGGAGCTGTTTTTT
CDR3aa: CASRARDRGQTGELFF

abundance: -
v_gene: TRBV29-1
d_gene: TRBD1
j_gene: TRBJ2-7
CDR3nt: TGCAGCGTTGGAGGGGGCAACTACGCGCAGTACTTC
CDR3aa: CSVGGGNYAQYF

abundance: -
v_gene: TRBV3-1
d_gene: TRBD1
j_gene: TRBJ2-5
CDR3nt: TGTGCCAGCAGCACCGGGACAGGAGGTGGAGGAGAGACCCAGTACTTC
CDR3aa: CASSTGTGGGGETQYF

abundance: few
v_gene: TRBV6-2/TRBV6-3
d_gene: TRBD2
j_gene: TRBJ2-1
CDR3nt: TGTGCCAGCAGAGAACTAGCGGGGGGGCAGAATGAGCAGTTCTTC
CDR3aa: CASRELAGGQNEQFF

abundance: few
v_gene: TRBV6-2/TRBV6-3
d_gene: -
j_gene: TRBJ1-1
CDR3nt: TGTGCCAGCAGTTATGGGGGCTCTGAAGCTTTCTTT
CDR3aa: CASSYGGSEAFF

abundance: -
v_gene: TRBV6-2/TRBV6-3
d_gene: TRBD1
j_gene: TRBJ1-1
CDR3nt: TGTGCCAGCAGCGAGATACAGGGGGCAAAGAACACTGAAGCTTTCTTT
CDR3aa: CASSEIQGAKNTEAFF

abundance: few
v_gene: TRBV20-1
d_gene: -
j_gene: TRBJ2-3
CDR3nt: TGCAGTGCTGCTGGGACGCCCGTGGGCACAGATACGCAGTATTTT
CDR3aa: CSAAGTPVGTDTQYF

abundance: -
v_gene: TRBV12-3/TRBV12-4
d_gene: TRBD1
j_gene: TRBJ1-2
CDR3nt: TGTGCCAGCAGTACTCCGGGACAGGGTATCTATGGCTACACCTTC
CDR3aa: CASSTPGQGIYGYTF

abundance: -
v_gene: TRBV4-1
d_gene: -
j_gene: TRBJ1-6
CDR3nt: TGCGCCAGCAGCCCTTCGCCAGGGGATAATTCGCCCCTCCACTTT
CDR3aa: CASSPSPGDNSPLHF

abundance: few
v_gene: TRBV6-1
d_gene: -
j_gene: TRBJ1-1
CDR3nt: TGTGCCAGCAGTGAAGTCGGGGTTGGCACTGAAGCTTTCTTT
CDR3aa: CASSEVGVGTEAFF

abundance: -
v_gene: TRBV20-1
d_gene: TRBD1
j_gene: TRBJ1-1
CDR3nt: TGCAGTGCTAGAGATAGACAGGGGGGGAATGAAGCTTTCTTT
CDR3aa: CSARDRQGGNEAFF

abundance: -
v_gene: TRBV7-2
d_gene: -
j_gene: TRBJ1-2
CDR3nt: TGTGCCAGCAGCTTAGCAGGTGGGACTGACTATGGCTACACCTTC
CDR3aa: CASSLAGGTDYGYTF

abundance: -
v_gene: TRBV20-1
d_gene: TRBD1
j_gene: TRBJ2-7
CDR3nt: TGCAGTGCTAGATTACCGGGACAGGGGTCCTACGAGCAGTACTTC
CDR3aa: CSARLPGQGSYEQYF

abundance: -
v_gene: TRBV20-1
d_gene: -
j_gene: TRBJ2-2
CDR3nt: TGCAGTGCCCCCTCGGTAGCCGGGGAGCTGTTTTTT
CDR3aa: CSAPSVAGELFF

abundance: once
v_gene: TRBV5-1
d_gene: TRBD2
j_gene: TRBJ2-1
CDR3nt: TGCGCCAGCAGCTTGGCGGCTAGCGGGGGGGTAAGTGAGCAGTTCTTC
CDR3aa: CASSLAASGGVSEQFF

abundance: -
v_gene: TRBV5-1
d_gene: TRBD1
j_gene: TRBJ1-4
CDR3nt: TGCGCCAGCAGCTTGGATGGGACAGTTGTTATTGAAAAACTGTTTTTT
CDR3aa: CASSLDGTVVIEKLFF

abundance: -
v_gene: TRBV5-1
d_gene: TRBD2
j_gene: TRBJ2-5
CDR3nt: TGCGCCAGCAGCTTGGCGGCTAGCGGGGGCTCAGGCGAGACCCAGTACTTC
CDR3aa: CASSLAASGGSGETQYF

abundance: -
v_gene: TRBV4-3
d_gene: -
j_gene: TRBJ1-5
CDR3nt: TGCGCCAGCAGCTCCAACAGGGTTAATCAGCCCCAGCATTTT
CDR3aa: CASSSNRVNQPQHF

abundance: -
v_gene: TRBV5-1
d_gene: -
j_gene: TRBJ1-2
CDR3nt: TGCGCCAGCAGCCGGGACTCCCGGGGAGATGGCTACACCTTC
CDR3aa: CASSRDSRGDGYTF

abundance: -
v_gene: TRBV6-5
d_gene: -
j_gene: TRBJ2-7
CDR3nt: TGTGCCAGCAGTTACTCGAAGTCTAGCCTCACCTACGAGCAGTACTTC
CDR3aa: CASSYSKSSLTYEQYF

abundance: -
v_gene: TRBV21-1
d_gene: -
j_gene: TRBJ2-3
CDR3nt: TGTGCCAGCAGCAAAATGGCGGCCGGACAGGGGGTAGATACGCAGTATTTT
CDR3aa: CASSKMAAGQGVDTQYF

abundance: few
v_gene: TRBV29-1
d_gene: TRBD1
j_gene: TRBJ1-5
CDR3nt: TGCAGCGTTGCGACAGGGACCAATCAGCCCCAGCATTTT
CDR3aa: CSVATGTNQPQHF

abundance: few
v_gene: TRBV7-2
d_gene: -
j_gene: TRBJ2-3
CDR3nt: TGTGCCAGCAGCTTAGGGGTCGCGGATACGCAGTATTTT
CDR3aa: CASSLGVADTQYF

abundance: -
v_gene: TRBV12-3/TRBV12-4
d_gene: -
j_gene: TRBJ2-1
CDR3nt: TGTGCCAGCAGCCAGCCCGAGGAGCAGTTCTTC
CDR3aa: CASSQPEEQFF

abundance: -
v_gene: TRBV5-5
d_gene: TRBD1
j_gene: TRBJ2-5
CDR3nt: TGTGCCAGCAGCTTGACAGGGGGCGCGGGAAGGGAGACCCAGTACTTC
CDR3aa: CASSLTGGAGRETQYF

abundance: few
v_gene: TRBV20-1
d_gene: -
j_gene: TRBJ1-5
CDR3nt: TGCAGTGCCACGCTACAGGGATATAGCAATCAGCCCCAGCATTTT
CDR3aa: CSATLQGYSNQPQHF

abundance: few
v_gene: TRBV6-6
d_gene: -
j_gene: TRBJ2-1
CDR3nt: TGTGCCAGCAGTACTCACAGGGATGAGCAGTTCTTC
CDR3aa: CASSTHRDEQFF

abundance: -
v_gene: TRBV5-1
d_gene: TRBD2
j_gene: TRBJ2-7
CDR3nt: TGCGCCAGCAGCTTGGGTCTAGCGGGGACAGAGCAGTACTTC
CDR3aa: CASSLGLAGTEQYF

abundance: -
v_gene: TRBV6-1
d_gene: -
j_gene: TRBJ1-5
CDR3nt: TGTGCCAGCAGTGAAGCTGGGGAACAGCCCCAGCATTTT
CDR3aa: CASSEAGEQPQHF

abundance: -
v_gene: TRBV20-1
d_gene: -
j_gene: TRBJ2-3
CDR3nt: TGCAGTGCTAGCCCCGGCCCGACAGATACGCAGTATTTT
CDR3aa: CSASPGPTDTQYF

abundance: -
v_gene: TRBV5-1
d_gene: TRBD2
j_gene: TRBJ2-1
CDR3nt: TGCGCCAGCAGCTTGACTGTAGCGGGGGGCTACAATGAGCAGTTCTTC
CDR3aa: CASSLTVAGGYNEQFF